Described below is a single T cell receptor beta chain sequence and its context. Its antigen is currently unknown. These data are taken from a study of OX40 agonist ivuxolimab in advanced cancers. Study-level information: An anti-OX40 (CD134) antibody with agonistic activity, ivuxolimab, was administered to patients. Three dose-escalation patients had partial responses: one with hepatocellular carcinoma and two with cutaneous melanoma.

Sequencing used immunoSEQ multiplex PCR; TCRdb keeps in-frame clones, though not all of them. The sample holds over 100,000 clones, approximately 92% seen once. Whole-study results and caveats: Antigen specificity was not determined for the expanded peripheral T cells. Averaged across samples, CD8+ T cells carried more expanded clones than CD4+ did.

Source: CD4+ or CD8+ T cells sorted from blood, taken in a trial of the OX40 agonist ivuxolimab. This TCR came from an adult with an advanced solid tumor such as melanoma, head and neck, liver or kidney cancer.

The CDR3 DNA reads as TGTGCCAGCTCACCACCAAGCAGGGGAAGGGAGCTGTTTTTT. Translated, it gives CASSPPSRGRELFF. This chain joins TRBV18 and TRBJ2-2; D possibly corresponds to TRBD1 (6 bases). Looked up from germline, CDR1 is KGHSH and CDR2 is LQKENI. Between the trimmed V and J ends, which lost 0 bases and 9 bases, there was a span of 11 bases. CDR3 size: 14 residues.